This T cell receptor (beta chain) was recovered during a study of cytomegalovirus exposure and HLA in healthy donors. PCR primers comprised 60 Vbeta and 13 Jbeta primers. Here immunoSEQ multiplex PCR was the method, and the copy in TCRdb shows in-frame clones only, minus some. The table includes more than 80,000 clones, under 75% detected once. This clone appeared a few times. This clonotype was obtained from a human donor in good health. Sequencing input: PBMCs.

The CDR3 DNA reads TGTGCCAGCAGCCCCACTGGACTAGCGGGGGGGCATGAGCAGTTCTTC. Protein: CASSPTGLAGGHEQFF. The V and J genes are TRBV13 and TRBJ2-1, with 15 positions matching TRBD2. CDR3 size: 16 residues. With 5 bases clipped from V and 8 bases from J, the junction kept 7 bases outside the gene matches. Germline values: CDR1 PRHDT, CDR2 FYEKMQ (reference sequence).